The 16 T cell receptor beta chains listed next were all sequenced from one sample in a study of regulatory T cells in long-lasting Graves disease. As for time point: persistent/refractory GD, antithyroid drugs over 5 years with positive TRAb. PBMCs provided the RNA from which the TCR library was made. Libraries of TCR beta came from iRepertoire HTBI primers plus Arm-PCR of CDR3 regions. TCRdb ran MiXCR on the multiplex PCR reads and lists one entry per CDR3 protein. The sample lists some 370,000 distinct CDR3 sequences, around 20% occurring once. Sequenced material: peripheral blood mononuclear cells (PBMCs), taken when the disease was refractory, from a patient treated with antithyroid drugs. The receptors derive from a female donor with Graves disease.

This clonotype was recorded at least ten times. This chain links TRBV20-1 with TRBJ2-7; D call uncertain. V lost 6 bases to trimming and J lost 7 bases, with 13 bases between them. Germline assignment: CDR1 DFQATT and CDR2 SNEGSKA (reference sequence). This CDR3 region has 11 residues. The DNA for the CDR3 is TGCAGTGCAACCCCCGTCGGGGAGCAGTACTTC. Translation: CSATPVGEQYF.

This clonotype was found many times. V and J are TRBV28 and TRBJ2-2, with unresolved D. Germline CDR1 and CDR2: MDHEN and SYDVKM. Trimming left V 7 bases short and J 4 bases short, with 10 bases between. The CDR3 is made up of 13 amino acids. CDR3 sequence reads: CASNPSGTGELFF. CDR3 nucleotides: TGTGCCAGCAACCCATCGGGCACCGGGGAGCTGTTTTTT.

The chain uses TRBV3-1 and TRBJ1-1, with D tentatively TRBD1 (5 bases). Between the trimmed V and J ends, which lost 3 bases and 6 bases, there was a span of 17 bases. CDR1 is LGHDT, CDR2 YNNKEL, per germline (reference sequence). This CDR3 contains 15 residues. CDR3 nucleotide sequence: TGTGCCAGCAGCCACCCCACGGGGGGGGTATCTGAAGCTTTCTTT. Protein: CASSHPTGGVSEAFF.

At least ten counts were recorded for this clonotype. The DNA for the CDR3 is TGTGCCAGCAGCCCGAGGGACAGAGTGAACACTGAAGCTTTCTTT. Translating gives CASSPRDRVNTEAFF. The genes are TRBV11-2 and TRBJ1-1; 7 nucleotides agree with TRBD1. There are 15 residues in the CDR3. The germline gives CDR1 SGHAT, CDR2 FQNNGV. J lost 0 bases, V lost 5 bases, and 6 bases had no gene match.

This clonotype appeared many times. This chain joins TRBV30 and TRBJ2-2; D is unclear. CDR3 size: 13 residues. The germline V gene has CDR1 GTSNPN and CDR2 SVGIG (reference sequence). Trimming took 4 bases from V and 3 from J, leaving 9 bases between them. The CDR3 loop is CAWMVTYTGELFF. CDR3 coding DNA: TGTGCCTGGATGGTCACCTACACCGGGGAGCTGTTTTTT.

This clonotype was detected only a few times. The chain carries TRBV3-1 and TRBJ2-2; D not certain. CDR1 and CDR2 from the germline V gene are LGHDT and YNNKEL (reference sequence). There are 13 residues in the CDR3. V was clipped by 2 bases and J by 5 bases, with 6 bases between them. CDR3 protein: CASSQHDTGELFF. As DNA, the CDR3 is TGTGCCAGCAGCCAACATGATACCGGGGAGCTGTTTTTT.

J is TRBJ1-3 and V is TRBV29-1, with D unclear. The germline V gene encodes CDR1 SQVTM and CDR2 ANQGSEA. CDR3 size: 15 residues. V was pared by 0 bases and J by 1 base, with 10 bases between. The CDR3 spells CSVEDLCQSGNTIYF. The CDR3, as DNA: TGCAGCGTTGAAGATCTTTGCCAGTCTGGAAACACCATATATTTT.

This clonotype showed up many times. The CDR3 coding sequence is TGTGCCAGCAACCCGGGCGGGGGGGCCACTGAAGCTTTCTTT. The encoded protein is CASNPGGGATEAFF. The J gene is TRBJ1-1, the V gene TRBV12-3 or TRBV12-4, with a possible D match to TRBD1 (6 bases). V dropped 7 bases and J dropped 4 bases, with 16 bases sitting between them. The CDR3 runs to 14 residues.

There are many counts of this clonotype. The DNA for the CDR3 is TGTGCCAGCTCCGGGACAGGGGGCTACGAGCAGTACTTC. This sequence encodes CASSGTGGYEQYF. The chain carries TRBV27 and TRBJ2-7; 11 bases align to TRBD1. The CDR3 contains 13 residues. V dropped 8 bases and J dropped 3; count of bases not matched to a gene: 3. Germline assignment: CDR1 MNHEY and CDR2 SMNVEV (reference sequence).

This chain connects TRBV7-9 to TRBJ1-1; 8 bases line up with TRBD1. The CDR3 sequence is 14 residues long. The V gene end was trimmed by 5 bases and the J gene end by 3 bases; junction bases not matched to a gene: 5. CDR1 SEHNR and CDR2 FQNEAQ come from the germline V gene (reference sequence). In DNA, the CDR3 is TGTGCCAGCAGCCCGCCGGACAGGGACACTGAAGCTTTCTTT. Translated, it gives CASSPPDRDTEAFF.

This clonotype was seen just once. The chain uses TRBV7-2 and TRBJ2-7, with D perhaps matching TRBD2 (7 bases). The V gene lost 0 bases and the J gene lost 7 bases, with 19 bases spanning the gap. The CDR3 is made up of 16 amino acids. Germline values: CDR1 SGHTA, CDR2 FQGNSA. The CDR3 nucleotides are TGTGCCAGCAGCTTAGCGCTCGGACTAGGGGGGGGTGAGCAGTACTTC. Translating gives CASSLALGLGGGEQYF.

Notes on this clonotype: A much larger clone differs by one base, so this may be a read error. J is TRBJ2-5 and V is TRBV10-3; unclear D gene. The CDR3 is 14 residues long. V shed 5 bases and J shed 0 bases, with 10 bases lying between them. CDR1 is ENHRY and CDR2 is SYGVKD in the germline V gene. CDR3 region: CAISYRPDQETQYF. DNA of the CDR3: TGTGCCATCAGTTACCGGCCAGACCAAGAGACCCAGTACTTC.

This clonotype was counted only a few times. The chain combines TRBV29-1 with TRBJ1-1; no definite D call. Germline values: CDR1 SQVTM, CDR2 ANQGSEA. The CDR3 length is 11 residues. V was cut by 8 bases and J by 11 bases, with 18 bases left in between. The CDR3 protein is CSYERTAHAFF. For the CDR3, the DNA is TGCAGCTATGAACGGACGGCTCATGCTTTCTTT.

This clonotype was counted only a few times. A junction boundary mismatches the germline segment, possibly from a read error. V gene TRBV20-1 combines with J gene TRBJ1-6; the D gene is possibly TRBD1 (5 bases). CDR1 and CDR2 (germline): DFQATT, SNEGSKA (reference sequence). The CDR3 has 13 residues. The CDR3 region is CGARGADNSPLHF. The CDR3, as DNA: TGCGGTGCAAGAGGGGCAGATAATTCACCCCTCCACTTT.

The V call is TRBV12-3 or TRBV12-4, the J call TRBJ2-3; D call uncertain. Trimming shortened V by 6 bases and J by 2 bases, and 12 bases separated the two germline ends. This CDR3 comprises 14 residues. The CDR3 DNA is TGTGCCAGCAGCGCCGGCGTGCCCACAGATACGCAGTATTTT. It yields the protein CASSAGVPTDTQYF.

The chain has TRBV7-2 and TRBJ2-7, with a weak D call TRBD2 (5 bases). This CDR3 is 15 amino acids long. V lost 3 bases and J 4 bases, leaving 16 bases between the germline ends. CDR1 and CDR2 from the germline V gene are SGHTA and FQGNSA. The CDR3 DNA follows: TGTGCCAGCAGCTTCGGGGAAGCTATCGTATACGAGCAGTACTTC. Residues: CASSFGEAIVYEQYF. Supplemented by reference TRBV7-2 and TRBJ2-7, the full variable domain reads GAGVSQSPSNKVTEKGKDVELRCDPISGHTALYWYRQSLGQGLEFLIYFQGNSAPDKSGLPSDRFSAERTGGSVSTLTIQRTQQEDSAVYLCASSFGEAIVYEQYFGPGTRLTVT.